A selection of T cell receptor beta chains follows, all from one sample in a study of blood T cells in healthy people across ages. MiXCR was run by TCRdb on the 5' RACE reads, yielding one entry per CDR3 protein. The sample has about 1 million distinct CDR3 sequences, 40% to 50% seen once. The sample taken for sequencing was blood. These TCRs come from a woman aged 55-70 years in good health. Each CDR3 is given with its conserved first and last residue. D genes are given only for firm matches. Only part of the rows carry a size: once, few, many, or a class if the clone is expanded.

>NA|TRBD1|TRBJ2-5|TRBV2
TGTGCCAGCAGTGGGGACAGTCGAGAGACCCAGTACTTC
CASSGDSRETQYF
>once|TRBD2|TRBJ2-3|TRBV9
TGTGCCAGCAGCGTAGCGGGACTAACCAGGTCCACAGATACGCAGTATTTT
CASSVAGLTRSTDTQYF
>few|NA|TRBJ2-5|TRBV28
TGTGCCAGCAGTTCCTGGGGACGAGAGACCCAGTACTTC
CASSSWGRETQYF
>NA|TRBD2|TRBJ2-1|TRBV20-1
TGCAGTGCCGCAACAGGGAGCGGGAGTCGTCCGGTCGATGAGCAGTTCTTC
CSAATGSGSRPVDEQFF
>NA|NA|TRBJ2-4|TRBV11-2
TGTGCCAGCAGCTTCTCCGGGGAAAAGCAGTACTTC
CASSFSGEKQYF
>NA|NA|TRBJ2-5|TRBV7-9
TGTGCCAGCAGTAAGGGGAGCGAAGAGACCCAGTACTTC
CASSKGSEETQYF
>NA|TRBD2|TRBJ2-7|TRBV20-1
TGCAGTGCTAGAGCCCCGACTAGCAGCTACGAGCAGTACTTC
CSARAPTSSYEQYF
>NA|NA|TRBJ2-3|TRBV6-1
TGTGCCAGCAGTGAACGACTAGGAGGCACAGATACGCAGTATTTT
CASSERLGGTDTQYF
>NA|NA|TRBJ1-2|TRBV7-9
TGTTCCAGCAGCTTGACAGGCTATGGCTACACCTTC
CSSSLTGYGYTF
>NA|NA|TRBJ1-6|TRBV5-1
TGCGCCAGCAGCTCTCAACCCGGGACGAGATTTACCAATTCACCCCTCCACTTT
CASSSQPGTRFTNSPLHF
>few|TRBD1|TRBJ2-7|TRBV5-1
TGCGCCAGCAGCTTAGGGACAGGGGGCATCAACGAGCAGTACTTC
CASSLGTGGINEQYF
>NA|TRBD2|TRBJ2-3|TRBV20-1
TGCAGTGCGAGGCGGGAGGCCCGCACAGATACGCAGTATTTT
CSARREARTDTQYF
>NA|NA|TRBJ2-1|TRBV15
TGTGCCACCAGCGTTCCCCGGGGGACCCGCTCCTACAATGAGCAGTTCTTC
CATSVPRGTRSYNEQFF
>few|NA|TRBJ2-3|TRBV20-1
TGCAGTGCTGGGCGGACAGCGGAAGGAGATACGCAGTATTTT
CSAGRTAEGDTQYF
>NA|TRBD2|TRBJ2-7|TRBV10-3
TGTGCCATCAGCGAACCCAAGAGGCGGGGGACTAGCGGGAGGGCCAACGAGCAGTACTTC
CAISEPKRRGTSGRANEQYF
>few|TRBD2|TRBJ2-3|TRBV28
TGTGCCTCTCCCCCTAGCGGGAGTGGAGTGGGCACAGATACGCAGTATTTT
CASPPSGSGVGTDTQYF
>few|NA|TRBJ1-1|TRBV3-1
TGTGCCAGCAGCCACACAGACCGGAACACTGAAGCTTTCTTT
CASSHTDRNTEAFF
>few|NA|TRBJ1-6|TRBV12-3/TRBV12-4
TGTGCCAGCAGTCCTCAGACAGGCAGTTCTAATTCACCCCTCCACTTT
CASSPQTGSSNSPLHF
>NA|NA|TRBJ1-1|TRBV20-1
TGCAGTGCTAGAGCCTTCCTGATGAACACTGAAGCTTTCTTT
CSARAFLMNTEAFF
>NA|NA|TRBJ2-3|TRBV28
TGTGCCAGCAGTTCAACCTTGCAGGGGAATACGCAGTATTTT
CASSSTLQGNTQYF
>NA|NA|TRBJ2-3|TRBV27
TGTGCCAGCAGTTTGCGATCTTCGGGCGTAACGCAGTATTTT
CASSLRSSGVTQYF
>many|NA|TRBJ1-2|TRBV7-9
TGTGCCAGCAGCCGGACGGGGATTAACTATGGCTACACCTTC
CASSRTGINYGYTF
>NA|NA|TRBJ2-3|TRBV30
TGTGCCTGGATTTCGGCCTGGGCAGATACGCAGTATTTT
CAWISAWADTQYF
>once|NA|TRBJ2-1|TRBV2
TGTGCCAGCAGCCGCTGGCTATCAGGCTCCTACAATGAGCAGTTCTTC
CASSRWLSGSYNEQFF
>NA|TRBD2|TRBJ2-2|TRBV9
TGTGCCACCGGGACTAGCGGGAACACCGGGGAGCTGTTTTTT
CATGTSGNTGELFF
>many|NA|TRBJ2-1|TRBV18
TGTGCCAGCTCACCCTCTAAGGGTCCCTACAATGAGCAGTTCTTC
CASSPSKGPYNEQFF
>NA|NA|TRBJ2-5|TRBV30
TGTGCCTGGAGTAGGAGAGAAGAGACCCAGTACTTC
CAWSRREETQYF
>NA|NA|TRBJ2-5|TRBV7-9
TGTTCCAGCAGCTTATCGAGGGCGGACCAGTACTTC
CSSSLSRADQYF
>few|NA|TRBJ2-7|TRBV20-1
TGCAGTGCTAGAAAGGCTGAAACCTACGAGCAGTACTTC
CSARKAETYEQYF
>few|TRBD2|TRBJ2-1|TRBV2
TGTGCCAGCAGCGCAACACTAGCGGGAAGTGAGCAGTTCTTC
CASSATLAGSEQFF